The 17 T cell receptor beta chains listed next were all sequenced from one sample in a study of blood T cell repertoires in COVID-19. Assay: immunoSEQ multiplex PCR; the TCRdb copy retains only in-frame clones and omits some. The data show a few hundred thousand clones, about nine tenths seen once. The sequenced material came from peripheral blood. These TCRs come from a woman under 40 with COVID-19, enrolled during active disease.

The chain couples TRBV19 to TRBJ1-2; 7 positions agree with TRBD1. J lost 5 bases, V lost 7 bases, and 10 bases had no gene match. CDR1 LNHDA and CDR2 SQIVND come from the germline V gene (reference sequence). There are 14 residues in the CDR3. The CDR3 DNA follows: TGTGCCAGTAAAACCTACAGGGGACGATATGGCTACACCTTC. Protein: CASKTYRGRYGYTF.

V is TRBV24-1 and J is TRBJ2-5; 7 bases fit TRBD1. The junction had 10 bases not matched to a gene; V was cut back by 4 bases and J by 9 bases. The CDR3 length is 14 residues. Germline V gene lookup returns CDR1 KGHDR and CDR2 SFDVKD. The CDR3 nucleotides read TGTGCCACCAGTGACCTTGACAGGGTGTGGGCCCAGTACTTC. Amino acid sequence: CATSDLDRVWAQYF.

This chain connects TRBV2 to TRBJ1-2, with 7 bases aligning to TRBD1. Trimming removed 9 bases from V and 4 bases from J; junction bases left unmatched: 8. The CDR3 extends over 13 amino acids. The germline V gene encodes CDR1 SNHLY and CDR2 FYNNEI. Written as DNA, the CDR3 is TGTGCCAGTCGAAGGGGGCTTGGCTATGGCTACACCTTC. Its translation is CASRRGLGYGYTF.

The J gene is TRBJ2-7, the V gene TRBV6-5; TRBD2 agrees at 12 bases. The CDR3 totals 13 residues. V lost 7 bases, J lost 4 bases, and 2 bases stayed unmatched. Germline assignment: CDR1 MNHEY and CDR2 SVGAGI. The CDR3 region has the DNA TGTGCCAGCATGGGACTAGCGGGTTACGAGCAGTACTTC. Residues: CASMGLAGYEQYF.

The rearrangement uses TRBV3-1 (or the pseudogene TRBV3-2) and TRBJ1-6; D possibly corresponds to TRBD1 (5 bases). V lost 0 bases to trimming and J lost 7 bases, with 10 bases between them. Germline V lookup: CDR1 LGHDT, CDR2 YNNKEL (reference sequence). The CDR3 length is 15 residues. CDR3 amino acids: CASSQERGGNSPLHF. CDR3 DNA: TGTGCCAGCAGCCAAGAACGGGGGGGGAATTCACCCCTCCACTTT.

The rearrangement links TRBV30 to TRBJ2-3, with 13 bases identical to TRBD2. Germline V gene sequence: CDR1 GTSNPN, CDR2 SVGIG (reference sequence). J gave up 5 bases and V 4 bases, and 9 bases lay outside the gene matches. This CDR3 spans 16 amino acids. The CDR3 bases are TGTGCCTGGACCTCTGGACTAGCGGGAGACTTAGATACGCAGTATTTT. As protein: CAWTSGLAGDLDTQYF.

The rearrangement links TRBV11-2 to TRBJ2-1; D remains unclear. Germline CDR1 is SGHAT and CDR2 is FQNNGV. This CDR3 is built from 17 residues. Trimming removed 4 bases at V and 6 bases at J, with 22 bases between. CDR3: CASSSYAKSQRVNEQFF. In nucleotides, the CDR3 is TGTGCCAGCAGCTCCTACGCGAAGAGTCAACGAGTCAATGAGCAGTTCTTC. Using reference TRBV11-2 and TRBJ2-1 for the parts outside the CDR3, the full variable domain is EAGVAQSPRYKIIEKRQSVAFWCNPISGHATLYWYQQILGQGPKLLIQFQNNGVVDDSQLPKDRFSAERLKGVDSTLKIQPAKLEDSAVYLCASSSYAKSQRVNEQFFGPGTRLTVL.

This clone was counted between two and nine times. CDR3 in DNA: TGTGCCAGCAGCGTAGAGCCGTATAGCGGGGCGAACACCGGGGAGCTGTTTTTT. Translation gives CASSVEPYSGANTGELFF. This sequence joins TRBV9 and TRBJ2-2; 8 bases agree with TRBD2. The CDR3 is 18 amino acids. J lost 0 bases, V lost 0 bases, and 7 bases had no gene match. Germline V gene lookup returns CDR1 SGDLS and CDR2 YYNGEE.

The chain couples TRBV7-9 to TRBJ2-7; 11 bases match TRBD1. CDR3 length: 15 amino acids. The V and J ends lost 5 bases and 2 bases, in that order; junction bases with no gene match: 5. Germline lookup yields CDR1 SEHNR and CDR2 FQNEAQ (reference sequence). CDR3 residues: CASSAGQGGTYEQYF. The CDR3 nucleotides are TGTGCCAGCAGCGCGGGACAGGGGGGGACCTACGAGCAGTACTTC. Combining the CDR3 with reference TRBV7-9 and TRBJ2-7 gives the whole variable domain DTGVSQNPRHKITKRGQNVTFRCDPISEHNRLYWYRQTLGQGPEFLTYFQNEAQLEKSRLLSDRFSAERPKGSFSTLEIQRTEQGDSAMYLCASSAGQGGTYEQYFGPGTRLTVT.

This chain connects TRBV27 to TRBJ1-1; no definite D call. The V and J ends lost 6 bases and 2 bases respectively, with 7 bases between them. CDR3 length equals 12 residues. Germline V lookup: CDR1 MNHEY, CDR2 SMNVEV (reference sequence). CDR3 amino acids: CASRQLNTEAFF. CDR3 DNA: TGTGCCAGCAGACAGTTAAACACTGAAGCTTTCTTT.

The chain joins TRBV2 to TRBJ2-1; 7 bases align to TRBD1. There are 15 residues in the CDR3. Looked up from germline, CDR1 is SNHLY and CDR2 is FYNNEI. Unmatched junction bases numbered 8, after V lost 6 bases and J lost 3 bases. The CDR3 DNA is TGTGCCAGCAGGAGAGACAGGGTCCACTACAATGAGCAGTTCTTC. Protein: CASRRDRVHYNEQFF.

V gene TRBV18 combines with J gene TRBJ2-5; 10 bases map to TRBD2. The germline V gene encodes CDR1 KGHSH and CDR2 LQKENI. V lost 3 bases and J lost 1; bases outside the gene matches: 2. The CDR3 contains 15 residues. This CDR3 is CASSPGLAAQETQYF. Here the CDR3 DNA reads TGTGCCAGCTCACCCGGACTAGCGGCCCAAGAGACCCAGTACTTC.

V gene TRBV7-9 combines with J gene TRBJ1-2; 8 bases line up with TRBD1. The CDR3 has 14 amino acids. Germline V CDR1 and CDR2: SEHNR, FQNEAQ (reference sequence). With 1 base clipped from V and 6 bases from J, the junction kept 4 bases outside the gene matches. The CDR3: CASSLGDRLDGYTF. CDR3 DNA: TGTGCCAGCAGCTTAGGGGACAGGCTAGATGGCTACACCTTC.

V gene TRBV9 combines with J gene TRBJ2-1, with D unclear. This CDR3 contains 14 residues. Germline V CDR1 and CDR2: SGDLS, YYNGEE. V was pared by 0 bases and J by 6 bases, with 10 bases between. CDR3 residues: CASSVVAASNEQFF. The CDR3 DNA reads TGTGCCAGCAGCGTAGTTGCAGCGAGCAATGAGCAGTTCTTC.

This chain uses TRBV29-1 with TRBJ2-2; 7 nucleotides match TRBD1. Germline CDR1 and CDR2: SQVTM and ANQGSEA. This CDR3 region has 14 residues. The J segment lost 5 bases and the V segment lost 5 bases, leaving 8 bases of the junction unmatched. CDR3 protein: CSVLTGVGTGELFF. Here the CDR3 DNA reads TGCAGCGTTCTAACAGGGGTGGGAACCGGGGAGCTGTTTTTT.

This chain connects TRBV6-5 to TRBJ2-7, with a possible D match to TRBD2 (7 bases). CDR3 length: 14 residues. V shed 6 bases and J shed 4 bases, with 16 bases lying between them. Germline CDR1 MNHEY, CDR2 SVGAGI. CDR3 DNA: TGTGCCAGCAGGTCCGGGGGGCCCCCTTACGAGCAGTACTTC. This translates into CASRSGGPPYEQYF.

J is TRBJ1-5 and V is TRBV7-3, with D possibly matching TRBD1 (5 bases). The CDR3 spans 14 residues. V lost 0 bases and J 4 bases, leaving 7 bases between the germline ends. The germline V gene has CDR1 SGHTA and CDR2 FQGTGA. CDR3 nucleotide sequence: TGTGCCAGCAGCTTAACAGGGGAAAATCAGCCCCAGCATTTT. Protein: CASSLTGENQPQHF.